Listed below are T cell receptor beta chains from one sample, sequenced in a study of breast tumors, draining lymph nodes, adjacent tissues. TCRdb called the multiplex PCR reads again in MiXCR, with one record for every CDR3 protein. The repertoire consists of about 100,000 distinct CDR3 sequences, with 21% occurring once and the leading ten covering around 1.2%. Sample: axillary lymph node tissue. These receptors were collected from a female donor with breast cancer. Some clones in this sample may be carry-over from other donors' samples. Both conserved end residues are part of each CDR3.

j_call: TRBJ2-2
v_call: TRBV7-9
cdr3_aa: CASKGGPLGTREVNGELFF

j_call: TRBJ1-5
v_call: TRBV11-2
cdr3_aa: CASSSRPGQPQHF

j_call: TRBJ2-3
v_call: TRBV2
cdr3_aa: CASNGPVYTQYF

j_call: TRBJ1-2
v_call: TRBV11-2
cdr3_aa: CASSLWQQGQGKSYTF

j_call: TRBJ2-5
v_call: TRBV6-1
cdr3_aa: CASSGTVGTGLGETQYF

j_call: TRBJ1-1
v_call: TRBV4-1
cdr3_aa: CASSPLGGKVDTEAFF

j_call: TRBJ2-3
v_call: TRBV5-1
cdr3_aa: CASSLSGTSGSGSDTQYF

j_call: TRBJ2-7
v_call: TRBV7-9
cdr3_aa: CASSLGRGFYEQYF

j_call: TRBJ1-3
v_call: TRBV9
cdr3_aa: CASSGRGVGNTIYF

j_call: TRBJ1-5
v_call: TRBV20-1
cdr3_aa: CSARRGLEGQPQHF

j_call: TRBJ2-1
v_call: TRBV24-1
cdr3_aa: CATSDSRERGPFF

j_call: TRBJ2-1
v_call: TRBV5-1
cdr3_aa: CASSPRQGNEQFF

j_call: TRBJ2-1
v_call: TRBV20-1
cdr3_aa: CSARRAGGRTYNEQFF

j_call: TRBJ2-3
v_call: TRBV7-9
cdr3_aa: CASSLGGAGTDTQYF

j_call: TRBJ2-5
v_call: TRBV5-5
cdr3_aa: CASSPDTYQETQYF

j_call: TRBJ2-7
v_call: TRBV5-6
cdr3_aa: CASSLGAAEQYF

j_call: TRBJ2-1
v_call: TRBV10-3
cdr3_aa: CAIKHRDRVSNEQFF

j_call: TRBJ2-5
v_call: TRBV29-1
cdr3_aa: CSVDYPYQETQYF

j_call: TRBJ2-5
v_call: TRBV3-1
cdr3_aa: CASRDRLAWEETQYF

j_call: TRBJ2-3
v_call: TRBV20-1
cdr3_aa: CSANEDTQYF

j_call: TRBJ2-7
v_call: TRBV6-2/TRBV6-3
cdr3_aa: CASSYRDSSPYEQYF

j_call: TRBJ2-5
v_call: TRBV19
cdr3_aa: CASSRGIQETQYF

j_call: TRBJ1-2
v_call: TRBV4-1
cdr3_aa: CASSQVQGARGYTF

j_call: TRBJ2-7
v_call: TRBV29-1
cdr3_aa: CSVESPGQYYEQYF

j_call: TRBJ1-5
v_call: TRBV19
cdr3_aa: CASSIGAGRPPYSNQPQHF

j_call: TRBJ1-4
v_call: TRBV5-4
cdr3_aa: CASSLPNEKLFF

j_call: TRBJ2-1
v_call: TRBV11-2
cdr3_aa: CASSLEAGSSYNEQFF

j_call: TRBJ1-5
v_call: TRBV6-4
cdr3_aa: CASSSTMGSHSNQPQHF

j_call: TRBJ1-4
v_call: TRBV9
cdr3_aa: CASSVGPLGEKLFF

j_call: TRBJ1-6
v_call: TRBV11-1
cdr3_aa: CASSLMVRNSPLHF

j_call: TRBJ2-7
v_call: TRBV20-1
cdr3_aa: CSARADTGQEQYF

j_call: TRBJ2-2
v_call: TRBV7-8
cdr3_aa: CASSRSRDPRFSGELFF